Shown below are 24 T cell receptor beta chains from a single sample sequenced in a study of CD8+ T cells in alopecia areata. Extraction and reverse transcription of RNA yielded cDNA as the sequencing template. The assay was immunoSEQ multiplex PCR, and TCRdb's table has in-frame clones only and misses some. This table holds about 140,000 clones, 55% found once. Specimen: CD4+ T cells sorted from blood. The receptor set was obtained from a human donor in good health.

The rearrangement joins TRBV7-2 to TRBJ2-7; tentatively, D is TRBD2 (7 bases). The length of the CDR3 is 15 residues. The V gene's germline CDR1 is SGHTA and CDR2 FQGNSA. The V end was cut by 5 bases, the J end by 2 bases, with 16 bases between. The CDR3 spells CASSGGGRGAYEQYF. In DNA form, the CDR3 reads TGTGCCAGCAGCGGGGGGGGCCGCGGGGCCTACGAGCAGTACTTC.

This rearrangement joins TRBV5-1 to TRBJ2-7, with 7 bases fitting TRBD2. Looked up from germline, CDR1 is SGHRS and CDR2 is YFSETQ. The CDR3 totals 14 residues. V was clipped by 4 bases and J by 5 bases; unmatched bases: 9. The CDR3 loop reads CASSPGLDSNEQYF. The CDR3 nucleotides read TGCGCCAGCAGCCCCGGACTAGATTCCAACGAGCAGTACTTC.

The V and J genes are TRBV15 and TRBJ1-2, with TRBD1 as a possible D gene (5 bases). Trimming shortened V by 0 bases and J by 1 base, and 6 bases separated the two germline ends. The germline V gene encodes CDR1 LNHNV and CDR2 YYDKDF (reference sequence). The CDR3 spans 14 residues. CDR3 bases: TGTGCCACCAGCAGAGATGGGGGTAACTATGGCTACACCTTC. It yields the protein CATSRDGGNYGYTF.

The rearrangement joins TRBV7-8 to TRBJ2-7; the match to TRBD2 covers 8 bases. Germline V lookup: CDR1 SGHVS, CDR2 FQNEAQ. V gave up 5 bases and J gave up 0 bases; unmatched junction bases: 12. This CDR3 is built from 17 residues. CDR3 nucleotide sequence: TGTGCCAGCAGCCAAACTCTAGCGGGTCCAACCTCCTACGAGCAGTACTTC. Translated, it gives CASSQTLAGPTSYEQYF.

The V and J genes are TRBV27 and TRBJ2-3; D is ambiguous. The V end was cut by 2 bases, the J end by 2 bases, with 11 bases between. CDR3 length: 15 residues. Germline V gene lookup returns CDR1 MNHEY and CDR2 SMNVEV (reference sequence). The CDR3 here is CASSLASAATDTQYF. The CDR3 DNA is TGTGCCAGCAGTTTAGCTTCGGCTGCCACAGATACGCAGTATTTT.

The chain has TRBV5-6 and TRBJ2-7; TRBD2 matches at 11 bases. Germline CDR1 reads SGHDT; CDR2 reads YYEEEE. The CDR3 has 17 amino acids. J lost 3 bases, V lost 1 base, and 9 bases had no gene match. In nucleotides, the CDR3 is TGTGCCAGCAGCTTGTCGTTAGCGGGAGGGTTCAACTACGAGCAGTACTTC. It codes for CASSLSLAGGFNYEQYF.

The DNA for the CDR3 is TGTGCCAGCAGTGACAAGGGGTGGACAGATACGCAGTATTTT. Protein product: CASSDKGWTDTQYF. V gene TRBV2 combines with J gene TRBJ2-3; tentative D call: TRBD1 (5 bases). CDR3 size: 14 residues. The V end was cut by 3 bases, the J end by 3 bases, with 10 bases between. Germline CDR1 reads SNHLY; CDR2 reads FYNNEI. Full variable domain (rest looked up from reference TRBV2 and TRBJ2-3): EPEVTQTPSHQVTQMGQEVILRCVPISNHLYFYWYRQILGQKVEFLVSFYNNEISEKSEIFDDQFSVERPDGSNFTLKIRSTKLEDSAMYFCASSDKGWTDTQYFGPGTRLTVL.

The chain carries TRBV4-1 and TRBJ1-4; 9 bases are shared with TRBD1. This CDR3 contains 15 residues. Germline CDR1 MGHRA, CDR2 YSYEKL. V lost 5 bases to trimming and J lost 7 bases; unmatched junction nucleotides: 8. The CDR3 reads CASSTRQGVGEKLFF. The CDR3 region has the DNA TGCGCCAGCAGCACCCGACAGGGGGTTGGTGAAAAACTGTTTTTT.

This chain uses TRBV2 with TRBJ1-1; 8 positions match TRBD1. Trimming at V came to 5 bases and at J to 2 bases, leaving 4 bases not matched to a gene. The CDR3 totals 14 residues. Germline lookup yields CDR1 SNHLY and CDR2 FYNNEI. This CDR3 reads CASSKGQANTEAFF. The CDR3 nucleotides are TGTGCCAGCAGTAAGGGACAGGCTAACACTGAAGCTTTCTTT.

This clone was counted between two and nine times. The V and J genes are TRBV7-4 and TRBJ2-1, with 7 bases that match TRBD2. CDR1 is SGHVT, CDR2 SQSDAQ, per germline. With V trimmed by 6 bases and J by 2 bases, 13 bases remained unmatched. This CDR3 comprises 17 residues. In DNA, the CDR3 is TGTGCCAGCAGGTATAAGTATCCTAGCGGTACCTACAATGAGCAGTTCTTC. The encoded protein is CASRYKYPSGTYNEQFF.

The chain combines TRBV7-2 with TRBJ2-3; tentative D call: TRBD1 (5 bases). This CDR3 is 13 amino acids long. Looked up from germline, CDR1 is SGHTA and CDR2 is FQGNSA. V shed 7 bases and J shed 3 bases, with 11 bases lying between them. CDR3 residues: CASNRQSTDTQYF. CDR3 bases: TGTGCCAGCAACCGACAGTCGACAGATACGCAGTATTTT. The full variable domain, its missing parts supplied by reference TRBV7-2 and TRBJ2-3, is GAGVSQSPSNKVTEKGKDVELRCDPISGHTALYWYRQSLGQGLEFLIYFQGNSAPDKSGLPSDRFSAERTGGSVSTLTIQRTQQEDSAVYLCASNRQSTDTQYFGPGTRLTVL.

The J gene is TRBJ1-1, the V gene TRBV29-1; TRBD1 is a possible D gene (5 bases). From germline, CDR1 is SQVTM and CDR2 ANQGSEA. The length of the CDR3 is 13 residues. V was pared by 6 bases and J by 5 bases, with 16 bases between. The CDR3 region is CSVRQTVNTEAFF. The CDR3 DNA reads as TGCAGCGTCCGCCAGACAGTTAATACTGAAGCTTTCTTT.

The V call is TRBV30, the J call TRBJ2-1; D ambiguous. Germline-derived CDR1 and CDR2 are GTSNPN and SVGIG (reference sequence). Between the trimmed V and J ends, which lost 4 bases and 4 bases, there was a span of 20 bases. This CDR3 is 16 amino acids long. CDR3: CAWTSRAAQNYNEQFF. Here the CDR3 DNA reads TGTGCCTGGACCTCCAGAGCAGCACAGAATTACAATGAGCAGTTCTTC. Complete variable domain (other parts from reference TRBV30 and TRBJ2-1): SQTIHQWPATLVQPVGSPLSLECTVEGTSNPNLYWYRQAAGRGLQLLFYSVGIGQISSEVPQNLSASRPQDRQFILSSKKLLLSDSGFYLCAWTSRAAQNYNEQFFGPGTRLTVL.

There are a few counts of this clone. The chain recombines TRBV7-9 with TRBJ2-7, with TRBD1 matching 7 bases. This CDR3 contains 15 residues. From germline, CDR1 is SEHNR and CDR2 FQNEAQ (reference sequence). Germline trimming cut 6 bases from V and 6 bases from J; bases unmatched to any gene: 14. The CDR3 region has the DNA TGTGCCAGCAGTACGTATCTGGAGTCAGGGGGCGAGCAGTACTTC. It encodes CASSTYLESGGEQYF.

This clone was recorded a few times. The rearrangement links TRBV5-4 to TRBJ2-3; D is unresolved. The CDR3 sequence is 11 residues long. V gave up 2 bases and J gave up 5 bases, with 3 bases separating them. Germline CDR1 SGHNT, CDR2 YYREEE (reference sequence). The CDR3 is CASSLEDTQYF. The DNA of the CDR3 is TGTGCCAGCAGCTTAGAAGATACGCAGTATTTT.

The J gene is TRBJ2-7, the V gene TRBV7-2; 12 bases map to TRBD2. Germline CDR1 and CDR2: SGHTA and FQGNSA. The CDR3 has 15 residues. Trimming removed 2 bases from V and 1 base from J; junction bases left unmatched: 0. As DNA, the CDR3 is TGTGCCAGCAGCTTACTAGCGGGAGGGTCCTACGAGCAGTACTTC. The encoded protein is CASSLLAGGSYEQYF. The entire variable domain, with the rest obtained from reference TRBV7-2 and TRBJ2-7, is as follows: GAGVSQSPSNKVTEKGKDVELRCDPISGHTALYWYRQSLGQGLEFLIYFQGNSAPDKSGLPSDRFSAERTGGSVSTLTIQRTQQEDSAVYLCASSLLAGGSYEQYFGPGTRLTVT.

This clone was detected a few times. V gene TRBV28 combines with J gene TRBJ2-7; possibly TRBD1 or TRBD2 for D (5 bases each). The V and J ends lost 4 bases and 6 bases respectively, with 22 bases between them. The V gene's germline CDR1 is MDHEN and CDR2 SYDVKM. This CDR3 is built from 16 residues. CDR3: CASSSWGEGPRGEQYF. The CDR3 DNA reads TGTGCCAGCAGTTCCTGGGGCGAGGGGCCACGGGGCGAGCAGTACTTC.

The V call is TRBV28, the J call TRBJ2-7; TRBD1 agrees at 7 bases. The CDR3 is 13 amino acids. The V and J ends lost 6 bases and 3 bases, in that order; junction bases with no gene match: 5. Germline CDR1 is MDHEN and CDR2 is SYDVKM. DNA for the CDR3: TGTGCCAGCAGAAGGACAGGTCACTACGAGCAGTACTTC. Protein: CASRRTGHYEQYF.

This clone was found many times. CDR3 nucleotides: TGTGCCAGCAGCCCGAAATTTGGGGCGGGAGGCCCTCTACGGGAGCAGTTCTTC. Its protein is CASSPKFGAGGPLREQFF. The chain combines TRBV7-2 with TRBJ2-1, with 8 bases lining up with TRBD2. The germline V gene encodes CDR1 SGHTA and CDR2 FQGNSA. This CDR3 region has 18 residues. Trimming cost V 5 bases and J 10 bases; bases outside gene matches: 22.

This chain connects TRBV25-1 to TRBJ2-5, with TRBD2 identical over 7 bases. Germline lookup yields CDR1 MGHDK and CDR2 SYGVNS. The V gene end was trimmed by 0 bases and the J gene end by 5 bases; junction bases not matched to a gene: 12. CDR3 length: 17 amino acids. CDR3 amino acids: CASSEYSLAAGGETQYF. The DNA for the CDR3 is TGTGCCAGCAGTGAATATTCCCTAGCGGCCGGAGGGGAGACCCAGTACTTC.

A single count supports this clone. CDR3 coding DNA: TGTGCCAGCAGGGGGCGCGTCACAGATACGCAGTATTTT. Its protein product is CASRGRVTDTQYF. The rearrangement links TRBV27 to TRBJ2-3, with D perhaps matching TRBD1 (5 bases). There are 13 residues in the CDR3. CDR1 is MNHEY and CDR2 is SMNVEV in the germline V gene (reference sequence). Trimming pared 6 bases from V and 2 bases from J, leaving 9 bases between.

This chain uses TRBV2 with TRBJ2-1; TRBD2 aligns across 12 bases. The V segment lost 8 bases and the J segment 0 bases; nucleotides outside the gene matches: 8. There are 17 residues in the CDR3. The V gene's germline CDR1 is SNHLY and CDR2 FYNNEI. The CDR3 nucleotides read TGTGCCAGCCAGACTAGCGGGGGCCTCAGCTCCTACAATGAGCAGTTCTTC. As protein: CASQTSGGLSSYNEQFF.

CDR3 sequence: CASTGEGNQPQHF. The CDR3 DNA reads as TGTGCCAGCACTGGAGAAGGGAATCAGCCCCAGCATTTT. V usage is TRBV2 and J usage is TRBJ1-5; D uncertain. Germline V lookup: CDR1 SNHLY, CDR2 FYNNEI. This CDR3 has 13 amino acids. V was clipped by 7 bases and J by 4 bases, with 11 bases between them. Drawing the rest from reference TRBV2 and TRBJ1-5, the complete variable domain is EPEVTQTPSHQVTQMGQEVILRCVPISNHLYFYWYRQILGQKVEFLVSFYNNEISEKSEIFDDQFSVERPDGSNFTLKIRSTKLEDSAMYFCASTGEGNQPQHFGDGTRLSIL.

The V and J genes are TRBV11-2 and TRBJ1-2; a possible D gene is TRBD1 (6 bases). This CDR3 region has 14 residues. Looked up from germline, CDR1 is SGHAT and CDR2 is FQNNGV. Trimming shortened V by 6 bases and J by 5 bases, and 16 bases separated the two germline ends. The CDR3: CASSRTRGAYGYTF. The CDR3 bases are TGTGCCAGCAGTCGTACCCGGGGGGCGTATGGCTACACCTTC.